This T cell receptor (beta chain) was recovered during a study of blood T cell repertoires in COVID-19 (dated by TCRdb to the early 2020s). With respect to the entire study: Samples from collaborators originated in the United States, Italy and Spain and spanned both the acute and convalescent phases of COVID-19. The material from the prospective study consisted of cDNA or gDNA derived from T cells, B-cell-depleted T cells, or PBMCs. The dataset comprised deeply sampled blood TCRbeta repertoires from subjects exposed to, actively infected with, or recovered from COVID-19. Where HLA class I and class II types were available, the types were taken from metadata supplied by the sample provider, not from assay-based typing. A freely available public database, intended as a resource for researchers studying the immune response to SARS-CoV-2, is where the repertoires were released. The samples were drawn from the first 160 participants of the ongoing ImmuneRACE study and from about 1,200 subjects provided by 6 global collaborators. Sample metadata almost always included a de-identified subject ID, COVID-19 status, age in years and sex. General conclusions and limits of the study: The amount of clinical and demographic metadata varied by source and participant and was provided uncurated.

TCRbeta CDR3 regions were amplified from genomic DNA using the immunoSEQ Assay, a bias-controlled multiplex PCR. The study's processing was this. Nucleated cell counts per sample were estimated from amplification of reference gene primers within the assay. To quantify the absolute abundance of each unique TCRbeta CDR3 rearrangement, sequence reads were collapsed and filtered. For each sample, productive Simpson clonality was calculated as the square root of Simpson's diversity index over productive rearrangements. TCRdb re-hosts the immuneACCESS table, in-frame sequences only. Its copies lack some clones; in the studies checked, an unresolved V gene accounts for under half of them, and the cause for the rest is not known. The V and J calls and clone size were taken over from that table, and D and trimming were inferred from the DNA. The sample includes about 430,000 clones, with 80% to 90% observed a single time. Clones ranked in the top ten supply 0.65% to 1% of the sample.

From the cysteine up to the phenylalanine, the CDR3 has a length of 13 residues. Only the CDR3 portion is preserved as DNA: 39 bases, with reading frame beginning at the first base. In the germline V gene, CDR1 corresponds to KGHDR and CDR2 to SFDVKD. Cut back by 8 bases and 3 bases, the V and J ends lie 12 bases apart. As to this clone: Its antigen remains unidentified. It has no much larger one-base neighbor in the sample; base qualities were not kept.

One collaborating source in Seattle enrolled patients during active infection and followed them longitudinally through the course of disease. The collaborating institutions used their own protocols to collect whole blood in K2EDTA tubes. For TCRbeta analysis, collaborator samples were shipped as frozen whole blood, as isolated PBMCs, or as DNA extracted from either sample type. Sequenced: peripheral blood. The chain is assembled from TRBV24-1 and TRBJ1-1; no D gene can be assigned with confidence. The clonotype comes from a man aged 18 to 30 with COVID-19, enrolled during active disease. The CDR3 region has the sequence CATMGRQDTEAFF. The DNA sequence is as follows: TGTGCCACCATGGGCCGGCAGGACACTGAAGCTTTCTTT.